Each of the 13 T cell receptor beta chains below was sequenced from the same sample in a study of cytomegalovirus exposure and HLA in healthy donors. Sequenced by immunoSEQ multiplex PCR; TCRdb stores in-frame clones only, minus some. This sample has approximately 270,000 clones, with 80% to 90% found just once. The sequenced sample was PBMCs. Every receptor here comes from a woman aged 18-29 years in good health and CMV-seronegative.

The V and J genes are TRBV27 and TRBJ2-7; a possible D gene is TRBD1 (6 bases). This CDR3 spans 12 amino acids. Per the germline V gene, CDR1 is MNHEY and CDR2 is SMNVEV (reference sequence). Trimming took 6 bases from V and 4 from J, leaving 10 bases between them. The CDR3 DNA reads as TGTGCCAGCAGAACCAGGGGTTACGAGCAGTACTTC. Protein sequence: CASRTRGYEQYF.

The gene calls are TRBV15 and TRBJ2-7, with no clear D. Germline CDR1 is LNHNV and CDR2 is YYDKDF (reference sequence). CDR3 length: 13 residues. Trimming took 5 bases from V and 2 from J, leaving 10 bases between them. Here the CDR3 DNA reads TGTGCCACCAGCCAAGAGGAGCCCTACGAGCAGTACTTC. Encoded protein: CATSQEEPYEQYF.

V gene TRBV12-5 combines with J gene TRBJ1-2; 7 positions match TRBD1. CDR1 and CDR2 from the germline V gene are LGHNT and FRNRAP. V was clipped by 5 bases and J by 3 bases; unmatched bases: 18. The CDR3 is made up of 18 amino acids. The CDR3 is CASGPGPTQGVAHYGYTF. DNA for the CDR3: TGTGCTAGTGGTCCCGGCCCCACGCAGGGGGTTGCTCACTATGGCTACACCTTC.

The V and J genes are TRBV30 and TRBJ1-1; D ambiguous. This CDR3 has 12 amino acids. V gave up 2 bases and J gave up 0 bases, with 4 bases separating them. Germline CDR1 and CDR2: GTSNPN and SVGIG (reference sequence). The CDR3 bases are TGTGCCTGGAGTCTTATGAACACTGAAGCTTTCTTT. It encodes CAWSLMNTEAFF.

The rearrangement links TRBV30 to TRBJ1-1; D is undetermined. Germline V gene lookup returns CDR1 GTSNPN and CDR2 SVGIG (reference sequence). Trimming left V 2 bases short and J 3 bases short, with 13 bases between. The CDR3 is 14 amino acids. CDR3 amino acids: CAWSRGREYTEAFF. The CDR3 nucleotides read TGTGCCTGGAGTCGAGGCCGAGAATACACTGAAGCTTTCTTT.

The V call is TRBV27, the J call TRBJ2-5; 8 bases fit TRBD1. CDR3 length: 15 residues. V lost 8 bases to trimming and J lost 5 bases; unmatched junction nucleotides: 13. The germline gives CDR1 MNHEY, CDR2 SMNVEV (reference sequence). The CDR3 coding sequence is TGTGCCAGCTCCATGGGGGACAGGCCAAAGGAGACCCAGTACTTC. As protein: CASSMGDRPKETQYF.

The chain couples TRBV5-6 to TRBJ2-7; 10 bases match TRBD1. This CDR3 spans 17 amino acids. Trimming took 4 bases from V and 0 from J; bases not matched to a gene: 10. CDR1 and CDR2 from the germline V gene are SGHDT and YYEEEE. The CDR3 loop reads CASSQRTGGQLSYEQYF. The CDR3 nucleotides are TGTGCCAGCAGCCAGAGGACAGGGGGTCAACTCTCCTACGAGCAGTACTTC.

The CDR3 loop is CASSFDRATGYEQYF. The DNA for the CDR3 is TGTGCCAGCAGTTTCGACAGGGCTACAGGCTACGAGCAGTACTTC. This chain joins TRBV2 and TRBJ2-7; 7 nucleotides agree with TRBD1. CDR3 length: 15 amino acids. Per germline, CDR1 SNHLY and CDR2 FYNNEI. V lost 5 bases to trimming and J lost 3 bases; unmatched junction nucleotides: 10. The whole variable domain, remainder taken from reference TRBV2 and TRBJ2-7, is EPEVTQTPSHQVTQMGQEVILRCVPISNHLYFYWYRQILGQKVEFLVSFYNNEISEKSEIFDDQFSVERPDGSNFTLKIRSTKLEDSAMYFCASSFDRATGYEQYFGPGTRLTVT.

This chain uses TRBV30 with TRBJ2-7; 9 positions agree with TRBD2. This CDR3 is 18 amino acids long. The ends lost 5 bases at V and 5 bases at J; junction bases unmatched: 22. CDR1 and CDR2 (germline): GTSNPN, SVGIG (reference sequence). CDR3 residues: CAWDRSGHRSGSRNEQYF. CDR3 nucleotide sequence: TGTGCCTGGGATAGATCGGGGCACCGTAGCGGGAGCAGAAACGAGCAGTACTTC.

V usage is TRBV6-1 and J usage is TRBJ2-6; TRBD2 matches at 12 bases. V shed 2 bases, J shed 1 base, and the junction held 3 bases outside the gene matches. Germline V gene data show CDR1 as MNHNS and CDR2 as SASEGT. The CDR3 totals 18 residues. CDR3 region: CASSELAGGRSGANVLTF. The CDR3 DNA follows: TGTGCCAGCAGTGAACTAGCGGGAGGGAGGTCTGGGGCCAACGTCCTGACTTTC.

The chain recombines TRBV4-1 with TRBJ2-3; TRBD1 aligns across 8 bases. The CDR3 is 16 amino acids. Germline loops: CDR1 MGHRA, CDR2 YSYEKL. Trimming removed 8 bases from V and 3 bases from J; junction bases left unmatched: 13. DNA of the CDR3: TGCGCCAGCGGGGGTGGGGGCAGGGGGCTGACAGATACGCAGTATTTT. It codes for CASGGGGRGLTDTQYF.

The chain couples TRBV27 to TRBJ2-7; maybe TRBD1 (5 bases). V was pared by 1 base and J by 1 base, with 8 bases between. Germline lookup yields CDR1 MNHEY and CDR2 SMNVEV (reference sequence). The CDR3 has 14 amino acids. CDR3 in amino acids: CASSLFRDSYEQYF. CDR3 DNA sequence: TGTGCCAGCAGTTTATTCAGGGATTCCTACGAGCAGTACTTC.

The chain recombines TRBV7-2 with TRBJ2-7, with 10 bases fitting TRBD2. The J segment lost 7 bases and the V segment lost 6 bases, leaving 9 bases of the junction unmatched. This CDR3 has 14 residues. CDR1 SGHTA and CDR2 FQGNSA come from the germline V gene. CDR3 sequence (DNA): TGTGCCAGCAGTGGTACTAGCGGGGTTCGGGAGCAGTACTTC. Protein: CASSGTSGVREQYF.